The T cell receptor beta chain described here comes from a study of cytomegalovirus exposure and HLA in healthy donors (dated by TCRdb to about 2017). Describing the broader study: An earlier analysis of approximately 640 of the donors reported more than 250 Gb of sequence data and 117 million unique TCR beta sequences from 150 million to 200 million T cells. About 280 gigabases of sequencing data and approximately 92 million unique TCR sequences made up an early release that covered around 640 HLA-typed donors. The genetic ancestry cluster associated with self-reported Caucasian donors included around four fifths of the roughly 380 genotyped donors. The aim of the study was to test whether cataloging public T cell receptors could identify signatures of past pathogen exposure. The T cell repertoires of several hundred subjects were profiled by immunosequencing and related to cytomegalovirus serostatus. Besides the first cohort of around 670 subjects, a separate validation cohort made up of around 120 different subjects was used. To predict cytomegalovirus infection status, the study combined high-throughput TCR immunosequencing, statistical association of individual TCRs with disease status, and machine learning. A later analysis re-analyzed previously published TCR beta repertoires from approximately 700 donors and added high-resolution HLA genotyping to study TCR occurrence patterns. Rather than drawing on any new phenotypic data, the later analysis identified candidate immune exposures from TCR beta sequences and the way those sequences occurred across donors. In an earlier analysis of roughly 600 of the donors, high-throughput TCR beta sequencing was used to judge whether each TCR beta V gene segment behaved as functional or pseudogenic. Donor age, sex, ethnicity and CMV serostatus were collected together with the repertoire data. Genome-wide SNP genotypes for about three fifths of the 666 donors were used in a later genetic analysis, which treated that subset as a discovery cohort. All discovery cohort repertoires had been generated on a single sequencing platform. Both class I and class II loci were covered by HLA typing, at four-digit resolution. Typing coverage differed by locus: A, B, C, DRB1 and DQB1 were typed in about 620-630 donors, DQA1 in 522, DPA1 in 600 to 610, and DPB1 in just under 490. A handful of DR-DQ haplotypes were handled as single units for association and clustering because linkage in the cohort was strong. Among 300 to 500 genotyped donors of the cohort, an average of roughly 230,000 unique TCR beta nucleotide sequences was sequenced per donor, of which 15% to 20% were non-productive.

On the study overall, not on this receptor specifically: CMV serostatus was the only immune exposure information available for the cohort. In a later analysis, several top co-occurrence clusters were reported to appear linked to parvovirus B19, influenza, CMV and Epstein-Barr virus. Some IMGT-functional V segments, including TRBV6-2 and TRBV6-3, could not be told apart with the 87-base-pair reads, so those segments were excluded. Sequencing depth was assumed to be roughly uniform across donors in the presence/absence analyses, though that assumption may not hold. In a later analysis, most CMV-associated TCR beta chains were found to appear HLA-restricted, with HLA associations seemingly driven largely by CMV exposure. In vitro tests confirmed that a few of the cytomegalovirus-associated TCR beta chains recognize cytomegalovirus antigens. About 17 rarely observed V segments, including chromosome 9 orphons, were excluded from the earlier analysis of approximately 500 of the donors because counts were too low. V-gene and J-gene trimming of TCR beta chains was associated with a missense DCLRE1C variant in a later genetic analysis, and the association was replicated in an independent cohort. The classifier was reported to diagnose cytomegalovirus status with high specificity and sensitivity in both the original cohort and the validation cohort. An earlier analysis of approximately 600 of the donors showed that most TCR beta V segments appeared in productive rearrangements either about 87% or about 30% of the time, which broadly matched IMGT annotations. In the study, around 150 TCR beta chains were listed as associated with cytomegalovirus. A later genetic analysis reported fewer N-insertions in productive TCRs among donors in an Asian-associated ancestry cluster than the approximately 670-donor mean. While some public TCRs were present in many individuals, most TCR sequences turned up only very rarely across donors. Because HLA typing was unavailable for some donors at each locus, only the typed subset was used in association tests. In a later analysis, about 16,000 TCR beta sequences were associated with specific HLA alleles at a false discovery rate of 0.05. A later analysis found that HLA-associated TCR beta chains were more clonally expanded and had lower generation probabilities than equally common non-associated chains. This cohort had only TCR beta chains sequenced, and the lack of alpha or paired-chain data limited which features could be detected. Linkage disequilibrium might explain the correlated functional status among segregating V segments, but an unknown experimental factor could not be excluded. A further reported finding was that TCR beta sequences accurately predicted the HLA-A and HLA-B alleles for most subjects in the first cohort. It was suggested by the authors that the approach could potentially be generalized to other disease states and immunological phenotypes. In a later analysis, TCR association rates were found to vary across HLA loci, with the most associated TCRs seen for DRB1 alleles and the fewest for HLA-C alleles. Strong co-occurrence of HLA alleles, especially DR and DQ, made assigning TCR associations to individual alleles difficult. The sequencing pipeline was judged likely to have produced a cluster of highly shared sequence variants as a technical artifact.

Libraries were built with the immunoSEQ multiplex PCR assay. For the multiplex PCR, a mixture combining 60 forward primers for TCR Vbeta segments and 13 reverse primers for TCR Jbeta segments was used. A multiplex PCR assay on genomic DNA amplified the CDR3 region of rearranged TCR beta genes. Amplified TCR beta libraries were sequenced as 87-base-pair reads on the Illumina HiSeq System. On the authors' methods: In a later analysis, tens of millions of unique TCR beta chains were counted across the roughly 670 repertoires, and roughly 11 million of these chains were shared by at least two donors. Raw reads were error-corrected and collapsed into unique sequences with a nearest-neighbor algorithm that merged closely related sequences to remove PCR and sequencing errors. CDR3 sequences were aligned to IMGT reference sequences to assign V, D and J gene segments. For a sequence to be retained, a match of at least six nucleotides was required to both a V gene segment and a J gene segment. Rearrangements were classified as productive when the CDR3 lacked stop codons and remained in frame with V and J, and all other rearrangements were classified as non-productive. Following IMGT convention, CDR3 was defined as the stretch from the second conserved V-encoded cysteine to the conserved J-encoded phenylalanine. The earlier analysis of roughly 590 of the donors excluded any sequence lacking an unambiguous match to a single V gene segment. In an earlier analysis of approximately 560 of the donors, a V segment was called functional when productive rearrangements were above 56.7%, and segregating when the standard deviation between donors exceeded 5%. A statistical classification framework was built to diagnose cytomegalovirus status from the catalog of TCR beta chain sequences. In a later analysis, V and J genes were assigned by comparing TCR nucleotide sequences against IMGT/GENE-DB human TR gene sequences. Using the TCRdist pipeline, a later analysis assigned CDR3 sequences along with most-parsimonious VDJ recombination scenarios. In a later analysis, each TCR beta chain was defined by its CDR3 amino acid sequence together with its V-gene family, and reads without a unique V-gene family were excluded. As a way to deal with suspected cross-contamination and a sequencing artifact, a later analysis dropped 450 to 600 nucleotide sequences that were highly shared and had low generation probability. For each public chain, a later analysis derived a clonal expansion index from normalized ranks of inferred template counts within each repertoire. In a later analysis, generation probabilities were computed using a VDJ recombination model fitted to out-of-frame rearrangements, and the results were checked against IGoR. In a later analysis, hypergeometric tests were used to score TCR-TCR, TCR-HLA and TCR-CMV co-occurrence, with a repertoire-size bias correction applied to TCR pairs. A later analysis estimated false discovery rates by permuting HLA or CMV assignments 20 times. In a later analysis, co-occurring TCRs were grouped using DBSCAN, with TCRdist sequence similarity added in when clustering inside HLA-allele-positive subsets. Repertoires with fewer than 30,000 or more than 120,000 public chains, plus five repertoires with anomalous nucleotide sharing, were excluded from co-occurrence clustering. TCRdb mirrors the immuneACCESS table, restricted to in-frame sequences. Some clones are absent from its copies; in checked studies, under half trace to an unresolved V gene, and the reason for the others is unknown. V and J calls and clone size are those listed in that table; D and trimming were worked out from the DNA. The sample's records list some 82,000 clones. The ten biggest clones cover 1.1% of the sample.

The cohort comprised fewer than 750 healthy bone marrow donors. All cohort members were sampled while nominally healthy, although unrecorded immune exposures were likely present. The donor was CMV seronegative and belonged to the group of several hundred seronegative cohort members. Every donor gave a peripheral blood sample, and the peripheral blood mononuclear cells from that sample were used for TCR beta sequencing. The Qiagen DNeasy Blood Extraction Kit was used to extract genomic DNA from the blood cell samples. Note on this clone: Its target antigen remains unknown.

The CDR3 numbers 13 residues from cysteine through phenylalanine. The read is trimmed to its CDR3 DNA, 39 bases read in frame from base 1. As encoded in the germline V gene, CDR1 is SGHRS while CDR2 is YFSETQ. Germline trimming: 7 bases from V, 0 bases from J; junction bases outside gene matches: 2. The TCR comes from a woman younger than 45 in good health and CMV-seronegative. The V gene is TRBV5-1 and the J gene is TRBJ2-7; 9 bases in the middle match TRBD2. Sequences were obtained from PBMCs. The DNA sequence is TGCGCCAGCCGACTAGCGGTCTCCTACGAGCAGTACTTC. This codes for CASRLAVSYEQYF.